A selection of T cell receptor beta chains follows, all from one sample in a study of CD8+ T cells in alopecia areata. The data were produced by immunoSEQ multiplex PCR, yet TCRdb's version contains in-frame clones alone and is incomplete. The sample lists about 150,000 clones; 55% to 65% were seen once. Input material: CD4+ T cells sorted from blood. All receptors derive from a human donor in good health. CDR3s leave out the opening cysteine and the closing phenylalanine or tryptophan.

J | V | CDR3
TRBJ2-1 | TRBV15 | ATNSGGKRATNEQF
TRBJ2-7 | TRBV7-6 | ASSRGTSYEQY
TRBJ2-2 | TRBV2 | ASSGTGTGELF
TRBJ2-7 | TRBV29-1 | SALSESVYEQY
TRBJ2-1 | TRBV4-2 | ASSQDRAYNEQF
TRBJ2-1 | TRBV5-1 | ASSFLARNEQF
TRBJ2-4 | TRBV7-8 | ASSHRRVQGDIQY
TRBJ2-3 | TRBV29-1 | SVKRETDTQY
TRBJ2-2 | TRBV9 | ASSPRRGPTTGELF
TRBJ1-1 | TRBV15 | ATRWNWGAEAF
TRBJ2-2 | TRBV30 | AWTVQGNTGELF
TRBJ2-4 | TRBV5-1 | ASSAQTGTSVNIQY
TRBJ2-7 | TRBV5-4 | ASSLVGTDYEQY
TRBJ2-5 | TRBV5-1 | ASSPVGIAVRETQY
TRBJ1-2 | TRBV6-5 | ASSHGGYGYT
TRBJ2-5 | TRBV7-3 | ASSLDPAPTETQY
TRBJ1-1 | TRBV23-1 | ASSQSARGDTEAF
TRBJ2-1 | TRBV7-2 | ASSVRTSGNNEQF
TRBJ2-1 | TRBV29-1 | SVTGRAYNEQF
TRBJ2-2 | TRBV10-3 | ASPRGLFGELF
TRBJ2-3 | TRBV23-1 | ASSQKREEDTDTQY
TRBJ2-3 | TRBV15 | ATKTSGRSTDTQY
TRBJ2-6 | TRBV29-1 | SVVRPDSGANVLT
TRBJ2-4 | TRBV23-1 | ASSQSPGKANIQY
TRBJ2-2 | TRBV2 | ASRMEQSNTGELF
TRBJ1-2 | TRBV30 | AWTTPPYGYT
TRBJ2-3 | TRBV29-1 | SVEWRPHADTQY
TRBJ2-3 | TRBV29-1 | SVGLAGIPDTQY
TRBJ2-5 | TRBV7-2 | ASSVGPYGGQETQY
TRBJ2-2 | TRBV5-4 | ASRSTGTGNTGELF
TRBJ2-3 | TRBV30 | AWSVPLLAGGLRGNTQY
TRBJ1-5 | TRBV30 | AWTHGPDQPQH
TRBJ2-7 | TRBV4-1 | ASSQDPGIGGHY
TRBJ1-2 | TRBV10-3 | AITPSGQGVNYGYT
TRBJ2-7 | TRBV30 | AWSVPNLGAYEQY